The 27 T cell receptor beta chains reported below all come from one sample, sequenced in a study of blood T cell repertoires in COVID-19. Sequenced by immunoSEQ multiplex PCR; TCRdb stores in-frame clones only, minus some. Among around 170,000 clones listed, around 89% were seen once. Sequencing was done on a sample of peripheral blood. These receptors were collected from a man in his 60s with acute or convalescent COVID-19.

V and J are TRBV5-1 and TRBJ1-1; 10 bases are a match to TRBD1. The germline gives CDR1 SGHRS, CDR2 YFSETQ. The length of the CDR3 is 16 residues. Trimming took 1 base from V and 4 from J; bases not matched to a gene: 7. The CDR3 here is CASSLLTGGIVTEAFF. For the CDR3, the DNA is TGCGCCAGCAGCTTGTTGACAGGGGGCATTGTCACTGAAGCTTTCTTT.

Only one count was recorded for this clone. This chain connects TRBV30 to TRBJ2-1, with D uncertain. The CDR3 length is 13 residues. Trimming pared 0 bases from V and 4 bases from J, leaving 7 bases between. In germline, CDR1 is GTSNPN, CDR2 SVGIG (reference sequence). The CDR3 protein is CAWSVTTYNEQFF. The CDR3 coding sequence is TGTGCCTGGAGTGTAACTACTTACAATGAGCAGTTCTTC.

In regard to this clone: The sample holds other DNA sequences that translate to the same CDR3. The chain links TRBV7-6 to TRBJ2-1, with 11 positions matching TRBD2. The CDR3 runs to 17 residues. With 4 bases clipped from V and 0 bases from J, the junction kept 5 bases outside the gene matches. Germline V gene lookup returns CDR1 SGHVS and CDR2 FNYEAQ. CDR3 sequence (DNA): TGTGCCAGCAGCTCCAGACTAGCGGGGAGCTCCTACAATGAGCAGTTCTTC. This translates into CASSSRLAGSSYNEQFF.

The chain joins TRBV30 to TRBJ2-1, with 11 bases fitting TRBD2. CDR1 is GTSNPN and CDR2 is SVGIG in the germline V gene (reference sequence). This CDR3 region has 15 residues. Trimming took 1 base from V and 5 from J; bases not matched to a gene: 4. CDR3 nucleotides: TGTGCCTGGAGTGCACTAGCGGGGGTAAACAATGAGCAGTTCTTC. Protein product: CAWSALAGVNNEQFF.

The chain recombines TRBV9 with TRBJ1-1; 9 nucleotides agree with TRBD1. V lost 3 bases and J lost 5; bases outside the gene matches: 8. The CDR3 totals 15 residues. The germline CDR1 and CDR2 sequences are SGDLS and YYNGEE. The CDR3 sequence is CASSGRDRVATEAFF. DNA for the CDR3: TGTGCCAGCAGCGGGAGGGACAGGGTCGCGACTGAAGCTTTCTTT.

The J gene is TRBJ1-2, the V gene TRBV19; 10 bases fit TRBD1. This CDR3 contains 14 residues. V gave up 6 bases and J gave up 4 bases; unmatched junction bases: 5. CDR1 LNHDA and CDR2 SQIVND come from the germline V gene (reference sequence). The CDR3, as DNA: TGTGCCAGTAGGACAGGGGGCCTGGGCTATGGCTACACCTTC. It is translated as CASRTGGLGYGYTF. Full variable domain (outside the CDR3, taken from reference TRBV19 and TRBJ1-2): DGGITQSPKYLFRKEGQNVTLSCEQNLNHDAMYWYRQDPGQGLRLIYYSQIVNDFQKGDIAEGYSVSREKKESFPLTVTSAQKNPTAFYLCASRTGGLGYGYTFGSGTRLTVV.

The rearrangement uses TRBV6-4 and TRBJ1-2, with D unclear. The V end was cut by 0 bases, the J end by 6 bases, with 11 bases between. CDR1 and CDR2 (germline): MRHNA, SNTAGT. CDR3 length: 14 amino acids. Written as DNA, the CDR3 is TGTGCCAGCAGTGACTCAACGGGGAGCCATGGCTACACCTTC. It translates to CASSDSTGSHGYTF.

CDR3 DNA sequence: TGTGCCAGCAGTATAAAGCGGGGGGGCCTAGTTGAGCAGTTCTTC. Residues: CASSIKRGGLVEQFF. The rearrangement joins TRBV4-2 to TRBJ2-1; TRBD2 matches at 10 bases. The trim removed 6 bases at V and 9 bases at J, leaving 11 bases unmatched. This CDR3 spans 15 amino acids. The V gene's germline CDR1 is LGHNA and CDR2 YNFKEQ.

Only a few counts were recorded for this clone. The rearrangement links TRBV4-1 to TRBJ1-6; 7 bases match TRBD1. This CDR3 has 17 amino acids. Germline V lookup: CDR1 MGHRA, CDR2 YSYEKL. V trimming: 0 bases; J trimming: 6 bases; junction bases outside the gene matches: 8. The CDR3 loop is CASSQEAGGFLNSPLHF. CDR3 coding DNA: TGCGCCAGCAGCCAAGAGGCAGGGGGTTTTCTTAATTCACCCCTCCACTTT.

There are a few counts of this clone. The V gene is TRBV19, the J gene TRBJ2-3, with 9 bases fitting TRBD2. Germline lookup yields CDR1 LNHDA and CDR2 SQIVND (reference sequence). The CDR3 extends over 15 amino acids. The V segment lost 4 bases and the J segment 3 bases; nucleotides outside the gene matches: 5. CDR3 DNA: TGTGCCAGTAGTAGGCTAGCGGGAAGAACAGATACGCAGTATTTT. This sequence encodes CASSRLAGRTDTQYF.

The chain is built from TRBV27 and TRBJ2-3; no clear D. Trimming shortened V by 5 bases and J by 0 bases, and 6 bases separated the two germline ends. The germline V gene encodes CDR1 MNHEY and CDR2 SMNVEV (reference sequence). This CDR3 spans 13 amino acids. The CDR3 DNA reads TGTGCCAGCAGTACACAGAGCACAGATACGCAGTATTTT. This sequence encodes CASSTQSTDTQYF.

The chain has TRBV11-2 and TRBJ1-4; 7 bases fit TRBD1. Germline V lookup: CDR1 SGHAT, CDR2 FQNNGV. The length of the CDR3 is 14 residues. J lost 4 bases, V lost 7 bases, and 6 bases had no gene match. Here the CDR3 reads CASTATGFNEKLFF. For the CDR3, the DNA is TGTGCCAGCACTGCGACAGGGTTTAATGAAAAACTGTTTTTT.

This clone was found once. The V and J genes are TRBV10-1 and TRBJ1-2; TRBD1 matches at 8 bases. Germline lookup yields CDR1 WNHNN and CDR2 SYGVQD (reference sequence). J lost 8 bases, V lost 5 bases, and 13 bases had no gene match. This CDR3 contains 15 residues. The CDR3 is CASSSDRGENTGYTF. Here the CDR3 DNA reads TGCGCCAGCAGTTCTGACAGGGGAGAAAACACGGGCTACACCTTC.

V and J are TRBV10-3 and TRBJ2-7; D is uncertain. V was trimmed by 8 bases and J by 1 base, leaving 9 bases between them. This CDR3 contains 12 residues. Germline assignment: CDR1 ENHRY and CDR2 SYGVKD. CDR3 in amino acids: CAIGGSSYEQYF. The CDR3 DNA follows: TGTGCCATCGGCGGCAGTTCCTACGAGCAGTACTTC.

This chain connects TRBV7-3 to TRBJ2-5; 8 bases agree with TRBD2. After removal of 2 bases from V and 4 bases from J, the junction contained 6 bases not matched to a gene. Germline CDR1 and CDR2: SGHTA and FQGTGA. This CDR3 has 15 residues. This chain's CDR3 is CASSLGAGVLETQYF. DNA of the CDR3: TGTGCCAGCAGCTTAGGAGCGGGAGTGTTAGAGACCCAGTACTTC.

This clone was detected only a few times. V and J are TRBV19 and TRBJ2-1, with 10 bases aligning to TRBD2. The CDR3 covers 16 residues. Germline V gene lookup returns CDR1 LNHDA and CDR2 SQIVND (reference sequence). V lost 1 base and J lost 3; bases outside the gene matches: 3. The CDR3 region is CASSIGLAGVYNEQFF. CDR3 DNA: TGTGCCAGTAGTATAGGACTAGCGGGCGTCTACAATGAGCAGTTCTTC.

V usage is TRBV5-1 and J usage is TRBJ1-2; D is unclear. The CDR3 has 14 residues. Germline V lookup: CDR1 SGHRS, CDR2 YFSETQ. Trimming stripped 0 bases from V and 4 bases from J, with 10 bases between. CDR3 loop: CASSLGSVPYGYTF. CDR3 sequence (DNA): TGCGCCAGCAGCTTGGGGTCAGTGCCCTATGGCTACACCTTC.

Turning to this clone: Mismatch with germline at one junction end may stem from a read error. In nucleotides, the CDR3 is TGTGCCAGCAGCCTAGCAGGGAGTGGTCAGCCCCAGCATTTT. Translation gives CASSLAGSGQPQHF. This chain links TRBV7-9 with TRBJ1-5; D possibly corresponds to TRBD1 (5 bases). The CDR3 spans 14 residues. CDR1 and CDR2 (germline): SEHNR, FQNEAQ (reference sequence).

The chain recombines TRBV7-9 with TRBJ1-5; 7 bases align to TRBD1. Germline CDR1 reads SEHNR; CDR2 reads FQNEAQ (reference sequence). V shed 4 bases, J shed 13 bases, and the junction held 4 bases outside the gene matches. The CDR3 sequence is 11 residues long. For the CDR3, the DNA is TGTGCCAGCAGCTCCCGGGACAGTCAGCATTTT. It codes for CASSSRDSQHF.

This clone has just one count. The chain couples TRBV21-1 to TRBJ1-5. TRBV21-1 is termed a pseudogene. CDR3 size: 16 residues. The CDR3 sequence is CASSKLGGRVNQPQHF. CDR3 nucleotides: TGTGCCAGCAGCAAACTGGGAGGAAGGGTCAATCAGCCCCAGCATTTT.

This clone was recorded once. The V call is TRBV6-5, the J call TRBJ1-5, with 10 positions matching TRBD1. CDR3 length: 15 amino acids. The germline V gene encodes CDR1 MNHEY and CDR2 SVGAGI. J lost 5 bases, V lost 6 bases, and 7 bases had no gene match. CDR3 bases: TGTGCCAGCAGCGCGGGACAGGGGTTTTATCAGCCCCAGCATTTT. Translation: CASSAGQGFYQPQHF.

This clone appeared once. The V gene is TRBV7-2, the J gene TRBJ2-5; TRBD2 agrees at 8 bases. V trimming: 5 bases; J trimming: 4 bases; junction bases outside the gene matches: 9. Looked up from germline, CDR1 is SGHTA and CDR2 is FQGNSA. This CDR3 has 15 residues. The CDR3 DNA sequence: TGTGCCAGCAGCCCGGGGGGGCCGGGACGAGAGACCCAGTACTTC. This encodes CASSPGGPGRETQYF.

The chain is built from TRBV30 and TRBJ1-6; the D is unclear. Trimming removed 1 base from V and 7 bases from J, with 5 bases in between. Germline lookup yields CDR1 GTSNPN and CDR2 SVGIG (reference sequence). The CDR3 runs 12 residues. This chain's CDR3 is CAWSERNSPLHF. The CDR3 nucleotides read TGTGCCTGGAGTGAGAGAAATTCACCCCTCCACTTT.

This chain's CDR3 is CSARGQGVYTF. Written as DNA, the CDR3 is TGCAGTGCTAGGGGACAGGGGGTTTACACCTTC. The V gene is TRBV20-1, the J gene TRBJ1-2; 11 positions agree with TRBD1. Germline CDR1 is DFQATT and CDR2 is SNEGSKA (reference sequence). The length of the CDR3 is 11 residues. Trimming cost V 3 bases and J 11 bases; bases outside gene matches: 2.

The chain has TRBV11-2 and TRBJ2-7; 7 nucleotides match TRBD1. The J segment lost 2 bases and the V segment lost 4 bases, leaving 5 bases of the junction unmatched. Germline V gene data show CDR1 as SGHAT and CDR2 as FQNNGV. CDR3 length: 14 residues. The CDR3 region has the DNA TGTGCCAGCAGCTCGTTACAGGGGACCTACGAGCAGTACTTC. Translation: CASSSLQGTYEQYF.

The chain uses TRBV18 and TRBJ2-7, with 7 bases identical to TRBD2. The junction had 5 bases not matched to a gene; V was cut back by 2 bases and J by 7 bases. This CDR3 contains 13 residues. CDR1 is KGHSH, CDR2 LQKENI, per germline. CDR3 sequence: CASSPGRVGEQYV. CDR3 sequence (DNA): TGTGCCAGCTCACCAGGGAGGGTTGGGGAGCAGTACGTC.

This chain links TRBV30 with TRBJ1-2, with D uncertain. The CDR3 is 13 residues long. V lost 2 bases to trimming and J lost 4 bases, with 11 bases between them. Germline assignment: CDR1 GTSNPN and CDR2 SVGIG (reference sequence). In DNA, the CDR3 is TGTGCCTGGAGTAAGCAGGCTACCTATGGCTACACCTTC. This codes for CAWSKQATYGYTF.